The 32 T cell receptor beta chains below all came from one sample that was sequenced in a study of T cells in Graves' hyperthyroidism and ophthalmopathy. The source material, RNA transcripts, was used to amplify TCR beta CDR3 regions. First-round RT-PCR of the TCR CDR3 relied on the HTBI primer set. Using its own MiXCR run on the multiplex PCR reads, TCRdb lists one record per CDR3 protein. The table lists 540,000 or so distinct CDR3 sequences, around 45% of them singletons. Sequences were obtained from peripheral blood or thyroid tissue (not recorded which). The receptors here all came from an adult woman with Graves' disease, either hyperthyroidism or ophthalmopathy (not recorded which).

This clonotype appeared a few times. J is TRBJ2-7 and V is TRBV18, with a tentative D call TRBD2 (5 bases). The CDR3 spans 13 residues. Trimming shortened V by 6 bases and J by 5 bases, and 14 bases separated the two germline ends. Germline CDR1 reads KGHSH; CDR2 reads LQKENI. The CDR3 coding sequence is TGTGCCAGCTCGTCGGGGAGTGGTGACGAGCAGTACTTC. Its translation: CASSSGSGDEQYF. Combining the CDR3 with reference TRBV18 and TRBJ2-7 gives the whole variable domain NAGVMQNPRHLVRRRGQEARLRCSPMKGHSHVYWYRQLPEEGLKFMVYLQKENIIDESGMPKERFSAEFPKEGPSILRIQQVVRGDSAAYFCASSSGSGDEQYFGPGTRLTVT.

The gene calls are TRBV6-2 or TRBV6-3 and TRBJ1-5; 7 bases agree with TRBD1. V lost 2 bases, J lost 0 bases, and 10 bases stayed unmatched. The CDR3 has 18 amino acids. The germline V gene has CDR1 MNHEY and CDR2 SVGEGT. Written as DNA, the CDR3 is TGTGCCAGCAGTTACCGGGACAGAACCCTGTCTAGCAATCAGCCCCAGCATTTT. It specifies CASSYRDRTLSSNQPQHF.

The chain uses TRBV28 and TRBJ1-5; unclear D gene. The CDR3 covers 14 residues. The germline V and J ends were trimmed by 3 bases and 4 bases, with 10 bases remaining between them. Germline V gives CDR1 MDHEN, CDR2 SYDVKM. The CDR3, as DNA: TGTGCCAGCAGTTTCCCCCACGGGAATCAGCCCCAGCATTTT. Translation: CASSFPHGNQPQHF.

CDR3 bases: TGTGCCAGCAGTGAGCCAAGCGGGAGTGACGAGCAGTACTTC. This codes for CASSEPSGSDEQYF. J is TRBJ2-7 and V is TRBV2, with TRBD2 identical over 8 bases. CDR1 and CDR2 (germline): SNHLY, FYNNEI. Trimming took 3 bases from V and 5 from J; bases not matched to a gene: 6. The CDR3 spans 14 residues.

This clonotype was recorded a few times. This chain connects TRBV25-1 to TRBJ1-5; 7 bases line up with TRBD1. Germline CDR1 MGHDK, CDR2 SYGVNS. Losses at the gene ends were 6 bases for V and 4 bases for J; bases not matched to a gene: 6. The CDR3 is made up of 14 amino acids. CDR3 sequence reads: CASSQTGRNQPQHF. DNA for the CDR3: TGTGCCAGCAGCCAGACAGGGCGAAATCAGCCCCAGCATTTT.

This chain joins TRBV7-9 and TRBJ2-5, with D possibly TRBD1 on 5 matching bases. V was pared by 1 base and J by 2 bases, with 14 bases between. Germline V lookup: CDR1 SEHNR, CDR2 FQNEAQ (reference sequence). The CDR3 sequence is 16 residues long. This CDR3 reads CASSLVLGQSQETQYF. The CDR3 region has the DNA TGTGCCAGCAGCTTAGTTCTGGGGCAGAGTCAAGAGACCCAGTACTTC.

This clonotype was counted ten times or more. The chain couples TRBV12-3 or TRBV12-4 to TRBJ1-3, with D maybe TRBD1 (5 bases). Trimming shortened V by 7 bases and J by 3 bases, and 7 bases separated the two germline ends. This CDR3 region has 12 residues. This chain's CDR3 is CASTTVGNTIYF. The CDR3 bases are TGTGCCAGCACGACAGTTGGAAACACCATATATTTT.

This clonotype was counted a few times. This sequence joins TRBV7-3 and TRBJ1-1, with a weak D call TRBD1 (5 bases). The CDR3 totals 17 residues. CDR1 SGHTA and CDR2 FQGTGA come from the germline V gene. V was cut by 1 base and J by 8 bases, with 23 bases left in between. Here the CDR3 DNA reads TGTGCCAGCAGCTTAATGGACGGGACTCGGGCTCAGTGGGAAGCTTTCTTT. This translates into CASSLMDGTRAQWEAFF.

The chain employs TRBV5-1 and TRBJ2-6; the D gene could be TRBD1 or TRBD2 (5 bases each). V gave up 5 bases and J gave up 2 bases, with 11 bases separating them. The length of the CDR3 is 15 residues. Germline CDR1 and CDR2: SGHRS and YFSETQ. CDR3 sequence reads: CASSAGTAGANVLTF. Written as DNA, the CDR3 is TGCGCCAGCAGTGCCGGGACCGCTGGGGCCAACGTCCTGACTTTC.

Details on this clonotype: A single base separates this from a much larger clone, so it may be a read error. V gene TRBV2 combines with J gene TRBJ2-5, with D possibly TRBD2 on 5 matching bases. This CDR3 comprises 14 residues. The germline V gene encodes CDR1 SNHLY and CDR2 FYNNEI. The CDR3 spells CASSFRGGREAQYF. DNA for the CDR3: TGTGCCAGCAGTTTCCGAGGTGGGAGAGAGGCCCAGTACTTC.

V usage is TRBV7-3 and J usage is TRBJ1-6; 7 bases line up with TRBD1. Per germline, CDR1 SGHTA and CDR2 FQGTGA. The CDR3 consists of 18 residues. After removal of 5 bases from V and 13 bases from J, the junction contained 23 bases not matched to a gene. In nucleotides, the CDR3 is TGTGCCAGCAGCCGACAGGGAGGGGGACAGACATTCTTACGGCCCCTCCACTTT. Encoded protein: CASSRQGGGQTFLRPLHF.

The rearrangement uses TRBV25-1 and TRBJ2-5; 8 nucleotides agree with TRBD2. V trimming: 5 bases; J trimming: 4 bases; junction bases outside the gene matches: 15. CDR3 length equals 17 residues. Germline CDR1 MGHDK, CDR2 SYGVNS. The CDR3 sequence is CASSQKAGGLIRETQYF. CDR3 DNA: TGTGCCAGCAGTCAAAAGGCGGGAGGCTTGATTAGAGAGACCCAGTACTTC. The full variable domain, completed using reference TRBV25-1 and TRBJ2-5, is EADIYQTPRYLVIGTGKKITLECSQTMGHDKMYWYQQDPGMELHLIHYSYGVNSTEKGDLSSESTVSRIRTEHFPLTLESARPSHTSQYLCASSQKAGGLIRETQYFGPGTRLLVL.

The table lists this clonotype with many counts. The rearrangement uses TRBV7-9 and TRBJ1-2; 7 bases agree with TRBD1. CDR1 is SEHNR, CDR2 FQNEAQ, per germline (reference sequence). V lost 5 bases to trimming and J lost 4 bases; unmatched junction nucleotides: 4. This CDR3 is 13 amino acids long. The DNA of the CDR3 is TGTGCCAGCAGCGACGGGACAGCCTATGGCTACACCTTC. Translated: CASSDGTAYGYTF.

This clonotype appeared many times. The chain employs TRBV12-3 or TRBV12-4 and TRBJ1-4; no reliable D call. The CDR3 totals 14 residues. The ends were cut back, 8 bases at V and 0 bases at J, with 10 bases in the middle. The DNA of the CDR3 is TGTGCCAGCGTAGCGGTTGCAACTAATGAAAAACTGTTTTTT. Residues: CASVAVATNEKLFF.

There are many counts of this clonotype. J is TRBJ2-7 and V is TRBV7-3; D not certain. The CDR3 totals 13 residues. V lost 1 base and J lost 3, with 7 bases in between. Per the germline V gene, CDR1 is SGHTA and CDR2 is FQGTGA. The CDR3 DNA is TGTGCCAGCAGCTTAAATTACAACTACGAGCAGTACTTC. Residues: CASSLNYNYEQYF.

The rearrangement uses TRBV29-1 and TRBJ2-7; perhaps D is TRBD1 or TRBD2 (5 bases each). Trimming shortened V by 4 bases and J by 4 bases, and 14 bases separated the two germline ends. CDR1 is SQVTM, CDR2 ANQGSEA, per germline. This CDR3 has 13 residues. The CDR3 nucleotides are TGCAGCGTTGCCGGGGCTACCATTTACGAGCAGTACTTC. Protein sequence: CSVAGATIYEQYF.

This clonotype was picked up many times. V is TRBV20-1 and J is TRBJ1-4; TRBD1 agrees at 7 bases. This CDR3 contains 15 residues. V dropped 1 base and J dropped 6; count of bases not matched to a gene: 8. CDR1 is DFQATT, CDR2 SNEGSKA, per germline (reference sequence). CDR3 coding DNA: TGCAGTGCTAGAGCATTACAGGGGATTGATGAAAAACTGTTTTTT. Translation: CSARALQGIDEKLFF.

The chain has TRBV7-2 and TRBJ1-5, with 8 nucleotides matching TRBD1. The CDR3 totals 16 residues. CDR1 is SGHTA, CDR2 FQGNSA, per germline. J was trimmed by 3 bases and V by 9 bases; bases with no gene match: 13. The CDR3 DNA reads TGTGCCAGTAGCCCCTTGGGGGACAGGACCAATCAGCCCCAGCATTTT. It is translated as CASSPLGDRTNQPQHF.

The sample holds many counts of this clonotype. J is TRBJ1-2 and V is TRBV7-2, with no clear D. This CDR3 has 13 amino acids. The germline V gene encodes CDR1 SGHTA and CDR2 FQGNSA. Trimming stripped 3 bases from V and 4 bases from J, with 9 bases between. The CDR3 sequence: CASSLQGFYGYTF. CDR3 DNA sequence: TGTGCCAGCAGCTTGCAAGGCTTCTATGGCTACACCTTC.

The rearrangement joins TRBV20-1 to TRBJ2-7; unclear D gene. CDR1 and CDR2 from the germline V gene are DFQATT and SNEGSKA (reference sequence). The V and J ends lost 5 bases and 5 bases respectively, with 7 bases between them. This CDR3 contains 10 residues. The CDR3 sequence is CSAFRDEQYF. The CDR3, as DNA: TGCAGTGCTTTCCGCGACGAGCAGTACTTC.

The rearrangement joins TRBV24-1 to TRBJ1-5; D is possibly TRBD1 (5 bases). Germline V gives CDR1 KGHDR, CDR2 SFDVKD. Trimming took off 4 bases at V and 2 bases at J, with 11 bases between the two ends. CDR3 length: 15 residues. DNA of the CDR3: TGTGCCACCAGTGACAGAGGGGCGCGCAATCAGCCCCAGCATTTT. Protein: CATSDRGARNQPQHF.

With respect to this clonotype: Relative to the germline gene, one junction end is altered; a read error may explain this. The rearrangement uses TRBV19 and TRBJ2-6, with TRBD1 matching over 7 bases. CDR3 length: 17 residues. CDR1 and CDR2 (germline): LNHDA, SQIVND (reference sequence). The CDR3 region is CASQHRGGNYGANVLTF. The CDR3 DNA reads TGTGCCAGTCAGCACAGGGGCGGTAACTATGGGGCCAACGTCCTGACCTTC.

The chain has TRBV4-1 and TRBJ1-6; 8 bases match TRBD1. J lost 10 bases, V lost 7 bases, and 12 bases had no gene match. The CDR3 is made up of 15 amino acids. Germline CDR1 is MGHRA and CDR2 is YSYEKL. CDR3: CASNAYGDRPSPLHF. The CDR3 DNA is TGCGCCAGCAATGCGTACGGGGACAGGCCCTCACCCCTCCACTTT.

CDR3 region: CASSVVKDGYTF. The CDR3 nucleotides read TGTGCCAGCAGCGTAGTGAAGGATGGCTACACCTTC. J is TRBJ1-2 and V is TRBV9, with no clear D. V lost 0 bases and J 6 bases, leaving 6 bases between the germline ends. The CDR3 has 12 residues. Per the germline V gene, CDR1 is SGDLS and CDR2 is YYNGEE.

This sequence joins TRBV29-1 and TRBJ2-5; D is uncertain. The CDR3 loop spans 11 amino acids. Trimming took 5 bases from V and 2 from J, leaving 6 bases between them. Germline V gene sequence: CDR1 SQVTM, CDR2 ANQGSEA. The CDR3 protein is CSVFRQETQYF. The CDR3 DNA follows: TGCAGCGTTTTTAGGCAAGAGACCCAGTACTTC.

The sample holds many counts of this clonotype. V and J are TRBV4-2 and TRBJ1-2, with D possibly matching TRBD1 (5 bases). The CDR3 length is 17 residues. V was shortened by 1 base and J by 4 bases, with 19 bases between the two germline ends. The germline V gene has CDR1 LGHNA and CDR2 YNFKEQ. CDR3 loop: CASSQGAGGEEIYGYTF. CDR3 coding DNA: TGTGCCAGCAGCCAAGGGGCTGGGGGAGAGGAGATCTATGGCTACACCTTC.

In the case of this clonotype: The CDR3 ends on some other residue instead of the conserved phenylalanine or tryptophan, so this is likely a read error. It is unclear where the CDR3 begins or ends on the DNA, so no DNA is shown, and the CDR3 is as TCRdb lists it. V is TRBV7-2 and J is TRBJ1-1. With termini counted, the CDR3 has 8 amino acids. Germline V gene data show CDR1 as SGHTA and CDR2 as FQGNSA. The CDR3 region is CASSLDSL.

To note about this clonotype: The DNA is left out, because the CDR3 cannot be placed on it with certainty; the CDR3 is given as TCRdb lists it. The chain combines TRBV5-1 with TRBJ1-3; the table assigns TRBD1, which was not confirmed against the DNA. The V gene's germline CDR1 is SGHRS and CDR2 YFSETQ. The CDR3 is 24 residues long, counting both termini. The CDR3 reads CASSFYICSATGQGARNYGNTIYF.

This clonotype was counted once. The V and J genes are TRBV7-6 and TRBJ1-1, with D unresolved. V was cut by 6 bases and J by 2 bases, with 13 bases left in between. This CDR3 is 14 amino acids long. The germline V gene has CDR1 SGHVS and CDR2 FNYEAQ. DNA of the CDR3: TGTGCCAGCAGTCACCCGGGCCCCAACACTGAAGCTTTCTTT. Translation gives CASSHPGPNTEAFF.

This clonotype was observed at least ten times. This sequence joins TRBV6-6 and TRBJ2-2; D is unresolved. Germline values: CDR1 MNHNY, CDR2 SVGAGI (reference sequence). Trimming shortened V by 2 bases and J by 4 bases, and 11 bases separated the two germline ends. The CDR3 length is 15 residues. The chain's CDR3 is CASSYRDSGTGELFF. CDR3 nucleotides: TGTGCCAGCAGTTACAGGGATTCGGGCACCGGGGAGCTGTTTTTT.

The table lists this clonotype with a few counts. This chain connects TRBV7-2 to TRBJ1-5, with 8 bases that match TRBD1. Germline CDR1 and CDR2: SGHTA and FQGNSA. CDR3 size: 15 residues. V dropped 1 base and J dropped 4; count of bases not matched to a gene: 3. This chain's CDR3 is CASSLGTGWNQPQHF. The CDR3 DNA reads as TGTGCCAGCAGCTTAGGGACAGGGTGGAATCAGCCCCAGCATTTT.

The genes are TRBV15 and TRBJ2-7; the D gene is possibly TRBD2 (8 bases). The germline CDR1 and CDR2 sequences are LNHNV and YYDKDF (reference sequence). Trimming cost V 1 base and J 1 base, with 14 bases left between them. This CDR3 spans 16 amino acids. The CDR3 region is CATSRGDSGSSYEQYF. CDR3 nucleotides: TGTGCCACCAGCAGAGGGGACAGCGGGAGTTCCTACGAGCAGTACTTC. Complete variable domain (other parts from reference TRBV15 and TRBJ2-7): DAMVIQNPRYQVTQFGKPVTLSCSQTLNHNVMYWYQQKSSQAPKLLFHYYDKDFNNEADTPDNFQSRRPNTSFCFLDIRSPGLGDTAMYLCATSRGDSGSSYEQYFGPGTRLTVT.